What follows are 5 T cell receptor beta chains derived from one specimen sequenced in a study of T cell clones after liver transplantation (dated by TCRdb to between 2019 and 2020). The protocol used for the library was the immunoSEQ multiplex PCR assay. Entries here come from immuneACCESS through TCRdb and include only in-frame sequences with V and J called. Some clones fail to appear in such tables; in the studies checked, an unresolved V gene covers under half of the shortfall, and the cause of the remainder is unknown. This sample gives about 80,000 clones in total; around four fifths of them show up just once. Roughly 0.44% of the sample lies in the top ten. Here the sequenced sample was CD4+ T cells from blood, taken almost 47 months after liver transplant. These receptors all stem from a human patient who received a liver transplant. Some T cells seen after a transplant may have their origin in the graft donor.

This sequence joins TRBV11-2 and TRBJ2-4, with 12 bases that match TRBD2. Germline CDR1 and CDR2: SGHAT and FQNNGV. V lost 5 bases to trimming and J lost 5 bases; unmatched junction nucleotides: 4. This CDR3 contains 15 residues. The chain's CDR3 is CASSLRLAGENIQYF. The CDR3 nucleotides are TGTGCCAGCAGCCTCCGACTAGCGGGAGAAAACATTCAGTACTTC.

The chain is built from TRBV28 and TRBJ1-1; D is uncertain. Trimming took 5 bases from V and 0 from J, leaving 10 bases between them. Germline V CDR1 and CDR2: MDHEN, SYDVKM. This CDR3 has 14 amino acids. DNA for the CDR3: TGTGCCAGCAGTCCAGCCCATATGAACACTGAAGCTTTCTTT. It translates to CASSPAHMNTEAFF.

The rearrangement uses TRBV6-6 and TRBJ2-1, with 8 nucleotides matching TRBD2. The trim removed 2 bases at V and 8 bases at J, leaving 5 bases unmatched. This CDR3 has 14 residues. Germline loops: CDR1 MNHNY, CDR2 SVGAGI (reference sequence). In DNA form, the CDR3 reads TGTGCCAGCAGTTACAGCGGGAGTACGGATGAGCAGTTCTTC. Translation gives CASSYSGSTDEQFF.

The chain joins TRBV9 to TRBJ2-3, with 7 nucleotides matching TRBD1. CDR1 and CDR2 from the germline V gene are SGDLS and YYNGEE. The CDR3 has 15 amino acids. The V gene end was trimmed by 3 bases and the J gene end by 2 bases; junction bases not matched to a gene: 6. The CDR3: CASSARQGNTDTQYF. DNA of the CDR3: TGTGCCAGCAGCGCTCGACAGGGAAACACAGATACGCAGTATTTT.

This sequence joins TRBV27 and TRBJ1-3; D remains ambiguous. V lost 5 bases and J 4 bases, leaving 9 bases between the germline ends. Germline CDR1 is MNHEY and CDR2 is SMNVEV (reference sequence). The CDR3 consists of 13 residues. As DNA, the CDR3 is TGTGCCAGCAGTGACGTTATAGGAAACACCATATATTTT. Amino acids: CASSDVIGNTIYF.